This TCR beta chain was sequenced for a study of regulatory T cells in long-lasting Graves disease. Points from the study as a whole: For persistent Graves' patients, TCR diversity was lower than for newly diagnosed ones. New patients shared 950 to 1,000 public clonotypes, fewer than the approximately 3,000 shared by persistent patients. Segments TRBV28, TRBJ1-2 and TRBJ2-5 showed preferential usage in persistent disease.

V gave up 0 bases and J gave up 0 bases, with 16 bases separating them. The CDR3 has 18 residues. The germline gives CDR1 SGHRS, CDR2 YFSETQ. The time point here: newly diagnosed GD, antithyroid drugs for less than 3 months. PBMCs provided the RNA from which the TCR library was made. This clonotype was seen a handful of times. What it binds is not known. The TCR beta library used iRepertoire HTBI primers with Arm-PCR amplification of CDR3. TCRdb re-analysed the multiplex PCR reads in MiXCR, keeping a single row per CDR3 protein. This table holds over 400,000 distinct CDR3 sequences, 11% to 15% found once. Another study also made use of these data, one on T cells in Graves' hyperthyroidism and ophthalmopathy. As that report states: The blood repertoire included most of the expanded thyroid clonotypes above 0.001.

The clonotype was recovered from a woman aged 50 to 60 with Graves disease. The sequencing here drew on peripheral blood mononuclear cells (PBMCs), taken at new diagnosis, from a patient treated with antithyroid drugs. The chain carries TRBV5-1 and TRBJ1-5; TRBD1 might be the D (6 bases). The DNA for the CDR3 is TGCGCCAGCAGCTTGGCCCCGACAGGAGACTATAGCAATCAGCCCCAGCATTTT. Translation gives CASSLAPTGDYSNQPQHF. Full variable domain (remainder filled in from reference TRBV5-1 and TRBJ1-5): KAGVTQTPRYLIKTRGQQVTLSCSPISGHRSVSWYQQTPGQGLQFLFEYFSETQRNKGNFPGRFSGRQFSNSRSEMNVSTLELGDSALYLCASSLAPTGDYSNQPQHFGDGTRLSIL.